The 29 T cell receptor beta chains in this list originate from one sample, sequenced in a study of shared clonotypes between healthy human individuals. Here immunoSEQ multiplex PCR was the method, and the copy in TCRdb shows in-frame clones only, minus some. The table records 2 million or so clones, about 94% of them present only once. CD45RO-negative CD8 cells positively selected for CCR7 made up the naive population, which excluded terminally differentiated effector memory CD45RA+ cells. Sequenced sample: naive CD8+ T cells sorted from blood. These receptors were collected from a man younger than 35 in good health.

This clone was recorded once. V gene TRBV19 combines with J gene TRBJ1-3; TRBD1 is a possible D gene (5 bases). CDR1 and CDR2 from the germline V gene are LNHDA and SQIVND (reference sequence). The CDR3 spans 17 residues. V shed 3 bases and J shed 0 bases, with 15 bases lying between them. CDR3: CASSIWGRLSSGNTIYF. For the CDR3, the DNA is TGTGCCAGTAGTATCTGGGGCAGGCTGAGCTCTGGAAACACCATATATTTT.

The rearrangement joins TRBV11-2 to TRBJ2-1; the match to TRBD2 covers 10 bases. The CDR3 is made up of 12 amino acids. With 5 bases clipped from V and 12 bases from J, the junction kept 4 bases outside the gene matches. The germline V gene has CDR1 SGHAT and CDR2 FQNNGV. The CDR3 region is CASSLAGVPQFF. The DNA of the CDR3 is TGTGCCAGCAGCCTAGCGGGGGTACCGCAGTTCTTC. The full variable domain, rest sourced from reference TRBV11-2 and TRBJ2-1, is EAGVAQSPRYKIIEKRQSVAFWCNPISGHATLYWYQQILGQGPKLLIQFQNNGVVDDSQLPKDRFSAERLKGVDSTLKIQPAKLEDSAVYLCASSLAGVPQFFGPGTRLTVL.

The DNA of the CDR3 is TGTGCCAGCAGCCGAACGCTAGCGGGAGCCTACAATGAGCAGTTCTTC. Its translation is CASSRTLAGAYNEQFF. V is TRBV5-5 and J is TRBJ2-1, with 10 bases aligning to TRBD2. This CDR3 is 16 amino acids long. V gave up 4 bases and J gave up 2 bases; unmatched junction bases: 6. The germline V gene has CDR1 SGHKS and CDR2 YYEKEE (reference sequence).

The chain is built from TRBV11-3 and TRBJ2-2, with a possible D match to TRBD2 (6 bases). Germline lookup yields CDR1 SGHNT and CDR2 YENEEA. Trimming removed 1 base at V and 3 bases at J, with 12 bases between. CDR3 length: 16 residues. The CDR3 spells CASSLGSGGDTGELFF. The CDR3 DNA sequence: TGTGCCAGCAGCTTAGGATCTGGAGGGGACACCGGGGAGCTGTTTTTT.

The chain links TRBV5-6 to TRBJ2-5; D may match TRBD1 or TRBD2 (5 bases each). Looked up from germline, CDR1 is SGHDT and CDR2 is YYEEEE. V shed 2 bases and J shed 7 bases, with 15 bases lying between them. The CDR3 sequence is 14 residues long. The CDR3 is CASSLSGPGGTQYF. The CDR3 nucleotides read TGTGCCAGCAGCTTATCGGGGCCCGGAGGGACCCAGTACTTC.

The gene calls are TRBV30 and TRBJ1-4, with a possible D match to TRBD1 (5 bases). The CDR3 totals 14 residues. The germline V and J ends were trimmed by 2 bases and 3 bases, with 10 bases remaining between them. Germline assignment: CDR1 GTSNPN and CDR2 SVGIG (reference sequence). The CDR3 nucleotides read TGTGCCTGGAGTTCGGGACGGCCTAATGAAAAACTGTTTTTT. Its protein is CAWSSGRPNEKLFF.

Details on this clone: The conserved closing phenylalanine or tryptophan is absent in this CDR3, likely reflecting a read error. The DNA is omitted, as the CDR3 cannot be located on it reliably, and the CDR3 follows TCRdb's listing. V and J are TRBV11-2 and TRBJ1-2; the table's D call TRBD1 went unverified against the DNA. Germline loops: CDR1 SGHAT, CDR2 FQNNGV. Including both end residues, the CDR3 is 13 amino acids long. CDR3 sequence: CASSINPRDREIY.

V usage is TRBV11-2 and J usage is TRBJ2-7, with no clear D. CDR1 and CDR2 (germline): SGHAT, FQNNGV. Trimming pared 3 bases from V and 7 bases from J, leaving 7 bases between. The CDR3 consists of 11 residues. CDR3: CASSLIMEQYF. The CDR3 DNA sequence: TGTGCCAGCAGCTTGATAATGGAGCAGTACTTC. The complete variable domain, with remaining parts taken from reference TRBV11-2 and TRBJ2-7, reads EAGVAQSPRYKIIEKRQSVAFWCNPISGHATLYWYQQILGQGPKLLIQFQNNGVVDDSQLPKDRFSAERLKGVDSTLKIQPAKLEDSAVYLCASSLIMEQYFGPGTRLTVT.

The CDR3 protein is CASSFGTSGRDEQFF. CDR3 DNA sequence: TGTGCCAGCAGTTTCGGGACTAGCGGGAGAGATGAGCAGTTCTTC. This chain uses TRBV6-1 with TRBJ2-1; 14 bases line up with TRBD2. From germline, CDR1 is MNHNS and CDR2 SASEGT. CDR3 length: 15 residues. J was trimmed by 8 bases and V by 5 bases; bases with no gene match: 5.

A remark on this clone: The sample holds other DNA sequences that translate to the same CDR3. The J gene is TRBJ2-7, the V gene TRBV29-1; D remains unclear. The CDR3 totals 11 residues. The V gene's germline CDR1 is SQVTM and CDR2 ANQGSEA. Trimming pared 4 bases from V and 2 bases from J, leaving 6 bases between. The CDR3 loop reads CSVAGAYEQYF. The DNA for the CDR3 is TGCAGCGTTGCAGGAGCCTACGAGCAGTACTTC.

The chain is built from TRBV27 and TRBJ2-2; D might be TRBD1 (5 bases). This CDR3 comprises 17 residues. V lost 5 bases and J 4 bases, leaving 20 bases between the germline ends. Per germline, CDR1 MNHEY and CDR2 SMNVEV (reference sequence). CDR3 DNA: TGTGCCAGCAGTCCAACACCAGGGCAGGGCGGCACCGGGGAGCTGTTTTTT. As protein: CASSPTPGQGGTGELFF.

The CDR3 region is CATDGGSYEQYF. In nucleotides, the CDR3 is TGTGCCACCGACGGCGGCAGCTACGAGCAGTACTTC. V and J are TRBV28 and TRBJ2-7; D uncertain. Per the germline V gene, CDR1 is MDHEN and CDR2 is SYDVKM. The CDR3 runs 12 residues. V lost 10 bases and J 3 bases, leaving 13 bases between the germline ends.

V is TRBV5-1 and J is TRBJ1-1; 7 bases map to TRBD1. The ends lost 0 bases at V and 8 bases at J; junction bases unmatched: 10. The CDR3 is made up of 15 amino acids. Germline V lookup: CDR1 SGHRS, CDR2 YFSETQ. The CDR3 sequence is CASSLALGQVGEAFF. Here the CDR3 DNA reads TGCGCCAGCAGCTTGGCCCTTGGACAGGTCGGGGAAGCTTTCTTT.

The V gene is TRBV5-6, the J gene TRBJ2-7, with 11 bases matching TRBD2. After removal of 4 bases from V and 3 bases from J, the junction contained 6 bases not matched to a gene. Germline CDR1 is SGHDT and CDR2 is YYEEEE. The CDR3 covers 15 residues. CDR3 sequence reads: CASSPGGTSGYEQYF. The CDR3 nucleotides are TGTGCCAGCAGCCCTGGTGGGACTAGCGGCTACGAGCAGTACTTC.

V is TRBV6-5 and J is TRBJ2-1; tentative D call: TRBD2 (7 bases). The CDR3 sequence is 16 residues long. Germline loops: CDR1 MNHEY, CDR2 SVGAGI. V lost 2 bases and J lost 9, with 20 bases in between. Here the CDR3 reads CASSYLPGAGVSEQFF. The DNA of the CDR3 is TGTGCCAGCAGTTACCTGCCGGGGGCGGGAGTTTCTGAGCAGTTCTTC.

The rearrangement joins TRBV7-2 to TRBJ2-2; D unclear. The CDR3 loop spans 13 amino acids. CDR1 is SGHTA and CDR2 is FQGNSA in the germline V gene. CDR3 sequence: CLTSTGYTGELFF. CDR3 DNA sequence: TGTCTTACCTCGACCGGGTACACCGGGGAGCTGTTTTTT.

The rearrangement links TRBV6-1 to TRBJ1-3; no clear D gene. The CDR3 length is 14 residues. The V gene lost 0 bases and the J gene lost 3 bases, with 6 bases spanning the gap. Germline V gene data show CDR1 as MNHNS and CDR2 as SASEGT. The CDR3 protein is CASSEAQYGNTIYF. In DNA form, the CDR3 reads TGTGCCAGCAGTGAAGCGCAATATGGAAACACCATATATTTT.

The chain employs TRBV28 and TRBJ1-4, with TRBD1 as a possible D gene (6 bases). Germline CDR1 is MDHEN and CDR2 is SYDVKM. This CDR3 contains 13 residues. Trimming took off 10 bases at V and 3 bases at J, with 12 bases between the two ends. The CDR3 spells CATGGISNEKLFF. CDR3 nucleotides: TGTGCCACCGGGGGCATTTCTAATGAAAAACTGTTTTTT.

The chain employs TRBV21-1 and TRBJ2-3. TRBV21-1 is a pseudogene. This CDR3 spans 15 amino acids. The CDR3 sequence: CASSPRTSPRFAQYF. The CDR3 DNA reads TGTGCCAGCAGCCCCCGGACGTCCCCTCGTTTCGCGCAGTATTTT.

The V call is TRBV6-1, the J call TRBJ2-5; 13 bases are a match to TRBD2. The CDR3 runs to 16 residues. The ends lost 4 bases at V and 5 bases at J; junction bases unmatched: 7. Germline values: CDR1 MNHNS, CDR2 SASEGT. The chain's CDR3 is CASSATSGGAEETQYF. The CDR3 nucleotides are TGTGCCAGCAGTGCTACTAGCGGGGGGGCTGAGGAGACCCAGTACTTC.

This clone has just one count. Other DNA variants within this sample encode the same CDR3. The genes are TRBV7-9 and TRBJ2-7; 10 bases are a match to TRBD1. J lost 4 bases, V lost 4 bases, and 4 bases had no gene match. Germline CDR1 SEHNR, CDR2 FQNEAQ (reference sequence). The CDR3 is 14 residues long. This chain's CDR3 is CASSSGTGVYEQYF. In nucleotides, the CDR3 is TGTGCCAGCAGCTCCGGGACAGGGGTATACGAGCAGTACTTC.

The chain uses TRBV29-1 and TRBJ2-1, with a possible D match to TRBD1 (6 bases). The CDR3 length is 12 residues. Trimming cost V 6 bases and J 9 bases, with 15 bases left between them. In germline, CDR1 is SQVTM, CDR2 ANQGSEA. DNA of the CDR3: TGCAGCGTGGGAATTCAGGGGATTGAGCAGTTCTTC. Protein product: CSVGIQGIEQFF.

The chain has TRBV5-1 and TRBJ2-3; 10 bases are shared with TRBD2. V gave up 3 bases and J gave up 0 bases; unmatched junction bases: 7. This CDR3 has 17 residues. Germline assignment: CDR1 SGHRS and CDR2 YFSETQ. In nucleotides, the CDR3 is TGCGCCAGCAGCTCCAGGACTAGCGGCGAGAGCACAGATACGCAGTATTTT. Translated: CASSSRTSGESTDTQYF.

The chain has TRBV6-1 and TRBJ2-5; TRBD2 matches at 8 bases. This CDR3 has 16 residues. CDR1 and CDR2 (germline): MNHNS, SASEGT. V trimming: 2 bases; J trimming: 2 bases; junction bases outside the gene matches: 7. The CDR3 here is CASSEMGGGSQETQYF. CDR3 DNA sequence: TGTGCCAGCAGTGAAATGGGCGGGGGGTCGCAAGAGACCCAGTACTTC.

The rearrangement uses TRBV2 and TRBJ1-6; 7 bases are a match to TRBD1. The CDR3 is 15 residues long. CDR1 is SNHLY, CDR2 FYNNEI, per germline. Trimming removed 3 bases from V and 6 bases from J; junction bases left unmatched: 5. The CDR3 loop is CASSETGQPNSPLHF. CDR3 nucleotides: TGTGCCAGCAGTGAGACGGGACAGCCTAATTCACCCCTCCACTTT.

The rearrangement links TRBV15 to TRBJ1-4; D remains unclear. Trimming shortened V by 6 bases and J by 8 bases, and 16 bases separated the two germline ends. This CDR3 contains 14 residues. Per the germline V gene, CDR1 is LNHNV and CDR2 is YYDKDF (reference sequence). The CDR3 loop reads CATSKGGESEKLFF. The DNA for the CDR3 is TGTGCCACCAGTAAAGGTGGAGAGAGCGAAAAACTGTTTTTT.

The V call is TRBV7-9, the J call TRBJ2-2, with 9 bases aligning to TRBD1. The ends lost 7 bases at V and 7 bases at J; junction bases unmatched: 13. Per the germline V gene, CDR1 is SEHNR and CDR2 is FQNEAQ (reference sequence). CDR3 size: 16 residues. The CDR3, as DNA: TGTGCCAGCACCTCGTCAGACAGGGGGTTAATCGGGGAGCTGTTTTTT. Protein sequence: CASTSSDRGLIGELFF.

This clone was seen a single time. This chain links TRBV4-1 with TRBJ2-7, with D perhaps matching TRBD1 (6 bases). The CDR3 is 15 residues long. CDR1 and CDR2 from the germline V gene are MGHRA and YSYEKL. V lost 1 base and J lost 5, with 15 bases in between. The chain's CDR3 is CASSQGTAPNNEQYF. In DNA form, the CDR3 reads TGCGCCAGCAGCCAAGGGACAGCCCCCAACAACGAGCAGTACTTC.

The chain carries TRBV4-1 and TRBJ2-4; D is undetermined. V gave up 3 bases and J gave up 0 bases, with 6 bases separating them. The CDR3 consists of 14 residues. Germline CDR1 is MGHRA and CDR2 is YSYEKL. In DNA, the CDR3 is TGCGCCAGCAGCCACCCGGTAGCCAAAAACATTCAGTACTTC. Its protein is CASSHPVAKNIQYF.